Below, 2 T cell receptor beta chains from the same sample are listed, as sequenced in a study of control samples from healthy donors and cancer patients (dated by TCRdb to 2020 to 2021). Libraries were prepared through the immunoSEQ multiplex PCR assay. Sourced from immuneACCESS, this table was stored by TCRdb with only in-frame sequences that have V and J called. A share of the clones is absent; for the studies checked, an unresolved V gene accounts for under half, and the remainder has no known explanation. Present in this sample are over 100,000 clones, around nine tenths of which were seen just once. The ten most abundant clones make up 3% to 3.5% of the sample. Sequencing was carried out using blood. These TCRs come from a man aged 45-65 years in good health.

This clone was seen a single time. The chain is built from TRBV6-5 and TRBJ2-5; 11 positions match TRBD2. The CDR3 consists of 15 residues. The V gene's germline CDR1 is MNHEY and CDR2 SVGAGI. J was trimmed by 5 bases and V by 6 bases; bases with no gene match: 8. The CDR3 is CASRVGLAEKETQYF. The CDR3 bases are TGTGCCAGCAGGGTGGGACTAGCGGAGAAGGAGACCCAGTACTTC.

The chain employs TRBV30 and TRBJ1-2, with 7 positions matching TRBD1. Unmatched junction bases numbered 10, after V lost 4 bases and J lost 5 bases. CDR1 is GTSNPN, CDR2 SVGIG, per germline (reference sequence). The CDR3 extends over 14 amino acids. The CDR3 nucleotides read TGTGCCTGGACCCAACAGGGGCCGAGATATGGCTACACCTTC. Translation gives CAWTQQGPRYGYTF.